Listed below are T cell receptor beta chains from one sample, sequenced in a study of CD8 T cells in Susac syndrome. MiXCR was run by TCRdb on the immunoSEQ multiplex PCR reads, yielding one entry per CDR3 protein. The table includes 400,000 to 550,000 distinct CDR3 sequences, around 83% detected once. The sequencing sample was made of CD8+ T cells from PBMCs. The receptors were gathered from a human donor with multiple sclerosis. The CDR3 runs from the conserved cysteine through the conserved F or W. D genes are given only for firm matches. Expanded clones get a size class; other rows say once, few or many, or leave the size out.

TRBJ2-7,NA,15,TRBV27,NA,CASSLSGGLSYEQYF,TGTGCCAGCAGTTTATCGGGGGGGCTCTCCTACGAGCAGTACTTC
TRBJ2-7,once,14,TRBV27,NA,CASSPAGSIYEQYF,TGTGCCAGCAGCCCCGCGGGATCGATCTACGAGCAGTACTTC
TRBJ1-5,NA,16,TRBV4-1,NA,CASSQLAGDSNQPQHF,TGCGCCAGCAGCCAATTGGCAGGAGATAGCAATCAGCCCCAGCATTTT
TRBJ2-1,NA,17,TRBV27,NA,CASTQLGGPSSYNEQFF,TGTGCCAGCACCCAATTGGGGGGGCCTAGCTCCTACAATGAGCAGTTCTTC
TRBJ2-5,many,14,TRBV4-2,NA,CASSRPEESETQYF,TGTGCCAGCAGCCGCCCGGAGGAGTCGGAGACCCAGTACTTC
TRBJ2-3,NA,15,TRBV6-2/TRBV6-3,NA,CAGSYFQSSTDTQYF,TGTGCCGGCAGTTACTTCCAATCTAGCACAGATACGCAGTATTTT
TRBJ2-7,few,15,TRBV4-1,TRBD1,CASSQGQGKDYEQYF,TGCGCCAGCAGCCAAGGACAGGGGAAGGACTACGAGCAGTACTTC
TRBJ1-1,NA,12,TRBV30,NA,CAWIGTLTEAFF,TGTGCCTGGATTGGGACTCTCACTGAAGCTTTCTTT
TRBJ1-5,NA,16,TRBV6-6,TRBD1,CASSRPTGGLNQPQHF,TGTGCCAGCAGTCGCCCGACAGGGGGGCTCAATCAGCCCCAGCATTTT
TRBJ1-1,NA,16,TRBV5-5,TRBD1,CASSLLPGQGDVEAFF,TGTGCCAGCAGCTTGCTTCCGGGACAGGGGGATGTTGAAGCTTTCTTT
TRBJ1-1,NA,16,TRBV7-3,NA,CASSQKGRGRPTEAFF,TGTGCCAGCAGCCAGAAAGGGCGGGGCCGTCCCACTGAAGCTTTCTTT
TRBJ2-1,NA,13,TRBV4-1,TRBD1,CASGWTGMNEQFF,TGCGCCAGCGGATGGACAGGGATGAATGAGCAGTTCTTC
TRBJ2-1,NA,13,TRBV29-1,NA,CSVDTGNYNEQFF,TGCAGCGTTGATACAGGGAACTACAATGAGCAGTTCTTC
TRBJ2-3,NA,14,TRBV14,NA,CASSRTSLTDTQYF,TGTGCCAGCAGCCGAACTAGTCTCACAGATACGCAGTATTTT
TRBJ2-1,NA,15,TRBV11-3,TRBD2,CASSLAASGKGEQFF,TGTGCCAGCAGCTTAGCGGCTAGCGGGAAGGGTGAGCAGTTCTTC
TRBJ2-4,once,15,TRBV6-5,TRBD2,CASSSLGGGGNIQYF,TGTGCCAGCAGTTCCCTCGGGGGGGGCGGGAACATTCAGTACTTC
TRBJ1-6,NA,17,TRBV20-1,NA,CSARDRTAPRHNSPLHF,TGCAGTGCTAGAGACCGAACCGCTCCAAGGCATAATTCACCCCTCCACTTT
TRBJ1-2,once,12,TRBV30,NA,CAWSGTDYGYTF,TGTGCCTGGAGTGGTACAGACTATGGCTACACCTTC
TRBJ2-3,NA,15,TRBV2,NA,CASRGGHFNTDTQYF,TGTGCCAGCAGGGGGGGACACTTCAACACAGATACGCAGTATTTT
TRBJ2-3,few,12,TRBV14,NA,CASSPRTDTQYF,TGTGCCAGCAGCCCGCGGACAGATACGCAGTATTTT
TRBJ2-2,NA,17,TRBV5-1,TRBD2,CASSSRRSGRNTGELFF,TGCGCCAGCAGCTCCCGGAGGAGCGGGAGGAACACCGGGGAGCTGTTTTTT
TRBJ1-1,NA,12,TRBV12-3/TRBV12-4,NA,CASSLSGPEAFF,TGTGCCAGCAGTTTGTCGGGGCCTGAAGCTTTCTTT
TRBJ2-6,NA,13,TRBV4-1,NA,CASSRAGEVVLTF,TGCGCCAGCAGCCGCGCCGGGGAGGTTGTCCTGACTTTC
TRBJ2-1,once,15,TRBV23-1,TRBD1,CASSQGTEDRNEQFF,TGCGCCAGCAGTCAAGGGACAGAGGATCGCAATGAGCAGTTCTTC
TRBJ1-2,NA,14,TRBV12-3/TRBV12-4,NA,CASSLSAGPPGYTF,TGTGCCAGCAGTTTAAGTGCAGGACCCCCGGGCTACACCTTC
TRBJ2-1,NA,19,TRBV6-2/TRBV6-3,TRBD2,CASSYSPRLTSGSYNEQFF,TGTGCCAGCAGTTACTCGCCGAGATTGACTAGCGGCTCCTACAATGAGCAGTTCTTC
TRBJ1-1,NA,14,TRBV5-1,NA,CASSSGLWVREAFF,TGCGCCAGCAGCTCCGGGCTTTGGGTTCGTGAAGCTTTCTTT
TRBJ2-7,NA,13,TRBV29-1,NA,CSVPGRGPYEQYF,TGCAGCGTCCCGGGACGGGGACCCTACGAGCAGTACTTC
TRBJ2-7,few,19,TRBV30,NA,CAWRSSQGGGTTLSYEQYF,TGTGCCTGGAGATCGTCCCAAGGGGGCGGGACGACTTTATCCTACGAGCAGTACTTC
TRBJ1-5,NA,19,TRBV4-1,NA,CASSQESWAGFYSNQPQHF,TGCGCCAGCAGCCAAGAAAGTTGGGCGGGGTTTTATAGCAATCAGCCCCAGCATTTT
TRBJ1-1,NA,15,TRBV5-6,NA,CASSWPGSSNTEAFF,TGTGCCAGCAGCTGGCCCGGGAGTTCGAACACTGAAGCTTTCTTT
TRBJ2-2,NA,13,TRBV7-3,NA,CASSLTGPGELFF,TGTGCCAGCAGCTTAACAGGACCCGGGGAGCTGTTTTTT
TRBJ2-1,NA,17,TRBV7-9,NA,CASSSKTGGTSYNEQFF,TGTGCCAGCAGCTCCAAGACCGGGGGAACCTCCTACAATGAGCAGTTCTTC
TRBJ2-7,once,13,TRBV20-1,NA,CSANRDTLYEQYF,TGCAGTGCCAATCGGGACACGCTCTACGAGCAGTACTTC
TRBJ1-1,NA,15,TRBV27,NA,CASRDRQSLNTEAFF,TGTGCCAGCAGAGACCGACAAAGCTTGAACACTGAAGCTTTCTTT
TRBJ2-1,NA,17,TRBV28,TRBD2,CASSRGGTSGFWNEQFF,TGTGCCAGCAGTCGAGGAGGGACTAGCGGGTTTTGGAATGAGCAGTTCTTC
TRBJ2-1,NA,14,TRBV4-1,NA,CASSQEAVYNEQFF,TGCGCCAGCAGCCAAGAGGCAGTTTACAATGAGCAGTTCTTC
TRBJ1-6,NA,17,TRBV27,TRBD1,CASSRTGGRFGNSPLHF,TGTGCCAGCAGTCGGACAGGGGGAAGATTTGGTAATTCACCCCTCCACTTT
TRBJ1-1,NA,14,TRBV11-2,TRBD1,CASRSTGVDTEAFF,TGTGCCAGCAGGAGTACAGGGGTGGACACTGAAGCTTTCTTT
TRBJ2-2,NA,15,TRBV12-3/TRBV12-4,NA,CASRPRTVNTGELFF,TGTGCCAGCAGACCCCGGACAGTTAACACCGGGGAGCTGTTTTTT